The 15 T cell receptor beta chains below were found in one sample sequenced in a study of blood T cell repertoires in COVID-19. The protocol was immunoSEQ multiplex PCR, while the TCRdb copy is restricted to in-frame clones and leaves out a portion. The table lists more than 95,000 clones, over 75% of them singletons. Material for sequencing was peripheral blood. The receptors were gathered from a human donor in a cohort sampled during active or convalescent COVID-19.

This clone was observed at least ten times. The chain recombines TRBV7-9 with TRBJ1-2; 8 nucleotides align to TRBD1. V gave up 3 bases and J gave up 5 bases; unmatched junction bases: 11. CDR1 and CDR2 from the germline V gene are SEHNR and FQNEAQ (reference sequence). CDR3 length: 16 amino acids. The CDR3: CASSLHSGGRRYGYTF. The CDR3 DNA reads as TGTGCCAGCAGCTTGCACTCAGGGGGCAGACGGTATGGCTACACCTTC. The full variable domain, its missing parts supplied by reference TRBV7-9 and TRBJ1-2, is DTGVSQNPRHKITKRGQNVTFRCDPISEHNRLYWYRQTLGQGPEFLTYFQNEAQLEKSRLLSDRFSAERPKGSFSTLEIQRTEQGDSAMYLCASSLHSGGRRYGYTFGSGTRLTVV.

The V call is TRBV4-2, the J call TRBJ1-1; D is undetermined. V lost 2 bases and J 13 bases, leaving 17 bases between the germline ends. The CDR3 consists of 13 residues. Germline lookup yields CDR1 LGHNA and CDR2 YNFKEQ. CDR3 nucleotide sequence: TGTGCCAGCAGCCAACCTGACCGGGAGAGGCTTTTCTTT. Translating gives CASSQPDRERLFF.

The table lists this clone with a count of one. The chain couples TRBV5-4 to TRBJ1-1; 9 bases agree with TRBD1. Trimming took 4 bases from V and 4 from J; bases not matched to a gene: 5. The germline V gene encodes CDR1 SGHNT and CDR2 YYREEE (reference sequence). The CDR3 length is 14 residues. For the CDR3, the DNA is TGTGCCAGCAGCCCCGGGACAGGGACCACTGAAGCTTTCTTT. As protein: CASSPGTGTTEAFF.

The count of this clone is one. V and J are TRBV7-8 and TRBJ2-5; D remains unclear. The CDR3 has 13 amino acids. V lost 1 base to trimming and J lost 2 bases, with 5 bases between them. Germline values: CDR1 SGHVS, CDR2 FQNEAQ. The CDR3 loop is CASSLGGQETQYF. The DNA for the CDR3 is TGTGCCAGCAGCTTAGGCGGTCAAGAGACCCAGTACTTC.

The chain combines TRBV7-2 with TRBJ1-2, with 8 bases matching TRBD1. The germline CDR1 and CDR2 sequences are SGHTA and FQGNSA. The CDR3 consists of 15 residues. The V and J ends lost 0 bases and 4 bases, in that order; junction bases with no gene match: 4. CDR3: CASSLAGRGLYGYTF. The CDR3 region has the DNA TGTGCCAGCAGCTTAGCCGGCAGGGGGCTCTATGGCTACACCTTC.

This chain uses TRBV5-4 with TRBJ1-6; 7 bases fit TRBD1. Germline CDR1 reads SGHNT; CDR2 reads YYREEE (reference sequence). V was clipped by 4 bases and J by 8 bases; unmatched bases: 3. This CDR3 comprises 13 residues. CDR3 coding DNA: TGTGCCAGCAGCCCAGGGGGTTATTCACCCCTCCACTTT. It encodes CASSPGGYSPLHF.

The V call is TRBV5-1, the J call TRBJ1-3, with D possibly being TRBD1 (6 bases). V was trimmed by 0 bases and J by 6 bases, leaving 10 bases between them. The germline V gene has CDR1 SGHRS and CDR2 YFSETQ. This CDR3 has 14 amino acids. DNA for the CDR3: TGCGCCAGCAGCTTGGGGGGGCGCGAAAACACCATATATTTT. Translating gives CASSLGGRENTIYF.

The rearrangement links TRBV24-1 to TRBJ2-3; 7 nucleotides line up with TRBD1. The CDR3 has 15 amino acids. The V gene end was trimmed by 2 bases and the J gene end by 2 bases; junction bases not matched to a gene: 3. Looked up from germline, CDR1 is KGHDR and CDR2 is SFDVKD. CDR3 protein: CATSDSGQNTDTQYF. In nucleotides, the CDR3 is TGTGCCACCAGTGATTCGGGACAGAACACAGATACGCAGTATTTT.

This clone was counted a single time. J is TRBJ2-2 and V is TRBV18; perhaps TRBD1 as D (5 bases). Trimming shortened V by 0 bases and J by 4 bases, and 12 bases separated the two germline ends. This CDR3 spans 16 amino acids. Germline CDR1 is KGHSH and CDR2 is LQKENI. The CDR3 sequence is CASSPPGPILTGELFF. CDR3 DNA: TGTGCCAGCTCACCACCGGGGCCAATACTCACCGGGGAGCTGTTTTTT.

This chain joins TRBV6-5 and TRBJ1-2; D perhaps matches TRBD1 (6 bases). The CDR3 length is 12 residues. V lost 10 bases, J lost 6 bases, and 15 bases lay in between. Germline V CDR1 and CDR2: MNHEY, SVGAGI. The CDR3 loop reads CATKDSLNGYTF. CDR3 DNA: TGTGCCACCAAGGACAGTTTAAATGGCTACACCTTC.

This clone was counted only a few times. This rearrangement joins TRBV5-8 to TRBJ1-2; 8 nucleotides match TRBD1. The CDR3 covers 12 residues. Losses at the gene ends were 4 bases for V and 7 bases for J; bases not matched to a gene: 3. Germline CDR1 reads SGHTS; CDR2 reads YDEGEE. The chain's CDR3 is CASSGQGGGYTF. The CDR3 nucleotides are TGTGCCAGCAGCGGACAGGGAGGTGGCTACACCTTC.

The V gene is TRBV28, the J gene TRBJ1-3, with 10 bases identical to TRBD1. The germline V gene has CDR1 MDHEN and CDR2 SYDVKM. This CDR3 spans 16 amino acids. After removal of 5 bases from V and 0 bases from J, the junction contained 4 bases not matched to a gene. The DNA of the CDR3 is TGTGCCAGCAGTCCACGGACAGGGGGCTCTGGAAACACCATATATTTT. This sequence encodes CASSPRTGGSGNTIYF.

In its sample, this clone was seen once. V usage is TRBV5-1 and J usage is TRBJ2-3; maybe TRBD1 (6 bases). The germline CDR1 and CDR2 sequences are SGHRS and YFSETQ. This CDR3 is built from 15 residues. The germline V and J ends were trimmed by 4 bases and 0 bases, with 12 bases remaining between them. The CDR3 spells CASSPTGTSTDTQYF. CDR3 sequence (DNA): TGCGCCAGCAGCCCCACCGGGACAAGCACAGATACGCAGTATTTT.

CDR3: CASTGGKGQNWRGNEKLFF. In nucleotides, the CDR3 is TGTGCCAGCACAGGAGGGAAGGGACAGAACTGGCGGGGTAATGAAAAACTGTTTTTT. The chain links TRBV7-6 to TRBJ1-4; 7 positions match TRBD1. Per germline, CDR1 SGHVS and CDR2 FNYEAQ. This CDR3 has 19 amino acids. V was pared by 7 bases and J by 4 bases, with 21 bases of the junction left unmatched.

The chain has TRBV5-1 and TRBJ2-3; unclear D gene. The CDR3 is 15 amino acids. V lost 1 base and J lost 2, with 11 bases in between. Germline V gene lookup returns CDR1 SGHRS and CDR2 YFSETQ. DNA for the CDR3: TGCGCCAGCAGCTTGAGGAGAATGTCCACAGATACGCAGTATTTT. Its translation: CASSLRRMSTDTQYF.